This T cell receptor (beta chain) originates from a study of shared clonotypes between healthy human individuals. Generated by immunoSEQ multiplex PCR, the TCRdb table keeps only in-frame clones and is missing some. The sample carries 2 million to 2.5 million clones, around 90% recorded once. The ends were cut back, 2 bases at V and 1 base at J, with 12 bases in the middle. The CDR3 totals 16 residues. Germline V CDR1 and CDR2: SGDLS, YYNGEE. Partitioning of CD4+ cells yielded a CD45RA+ naive subset and a CD45RA-negative memory subset. Sequences were obtained from naive CD4+ T cells from PBMCs. Subset given: CD45RA+ positively selected. This rearrangement joins TRBV9 to TRBJ1-4, with D possibly TRBD1 on 6 matching bases. The TCR sequence derives from a man younger than 35 in good health. Some clones in this sample may be carry-over from other donors' samples. The CDR3 DNA follows: TGTGCCAGCAGCGTGGGACAAGGGATAACTAATGAAAAACTGTTTTTT. Its protein product is CASSVGQGITNEKLFF.